This TCR beta chain was recorded in a study of T cell repertoires in cytomegalovirus infection. Across the whole study: Alongside well-studied HLA-B-restricted CMV epitopes, recently identified HLA-C-restricted CMV epitopes were also used. Evidence of both CMV infection and a matching HLA type came from public TCR beta signatures.

The table lists this clonotype with a few counts. Its antigen is unidentified. CDR1 and CDR2 from the germline V gene are LNHNV and YYDKDF (reference sequence). The CDR3 length is 16 residues. Between the trimmed V and J ends, which lost 3 bases and 5 bases, there was a span of 19 bases. TCRdb called the reads again in MiXCR, with one record for every CDR3 protein. The table lists about 770,000 distinct CDR3 sequences, 25% to 30% of them singletons. Overall study findings and caveats: Individuals carrying CMV plus the relevant HLA were identified by cumulative frequency of public TCR beta families. In two of eight donors, the top clonotype was HLA-C-restricted CMV-specific.

Sequencing was performed on cultured CD8+ T cells from PBMCs, taken from culture after CMV antigen stimulation. The sequence derives from a human donor in good health (CMV status not recorded). Some clones in this sample may be carry-over from other donors' samples. The chain uses TRBV15 and TRBJ1-2; tentative D call: TRBD1 (5 bases). The CDR3 protein is CATSSSRIQGYYGYTF. The CDR3, as DNA: TGTGCCACCAGCAGTAGCAGAATTCAGGGATATTATGGCTACACCTTC.